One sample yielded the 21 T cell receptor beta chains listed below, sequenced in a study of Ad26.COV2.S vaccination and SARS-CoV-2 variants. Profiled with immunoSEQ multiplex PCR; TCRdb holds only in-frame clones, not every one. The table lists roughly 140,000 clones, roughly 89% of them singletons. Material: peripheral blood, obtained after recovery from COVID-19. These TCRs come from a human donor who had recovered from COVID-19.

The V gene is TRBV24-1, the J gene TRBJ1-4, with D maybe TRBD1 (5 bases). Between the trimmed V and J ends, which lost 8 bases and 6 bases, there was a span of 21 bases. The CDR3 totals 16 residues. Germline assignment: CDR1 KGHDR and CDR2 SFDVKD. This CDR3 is CATIPGLQAVDEKLFF. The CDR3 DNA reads TGTGCCACCATTCCGGGACTCCAGGCGGTTGATGAAAAACTGTTTTTT.

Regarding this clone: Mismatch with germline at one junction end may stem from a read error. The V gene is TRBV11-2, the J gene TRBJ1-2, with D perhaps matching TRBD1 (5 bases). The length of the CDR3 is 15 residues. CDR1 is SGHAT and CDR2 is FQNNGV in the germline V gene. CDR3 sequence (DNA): TGTGCCAGCCGCTTACAGGCGGAGGGAGTCTATGGCTACACCTTC. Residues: CASRLQAEGVYGYTF.

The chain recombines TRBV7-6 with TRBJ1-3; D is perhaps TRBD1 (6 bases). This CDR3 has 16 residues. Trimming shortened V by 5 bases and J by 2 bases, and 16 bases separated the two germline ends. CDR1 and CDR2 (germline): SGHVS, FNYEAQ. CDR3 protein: CASSLYETGTGNTIYF. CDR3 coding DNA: TGTGCCAGCAGCCTTTACGAAACAGGGACTGGAAACACCATATATTTT. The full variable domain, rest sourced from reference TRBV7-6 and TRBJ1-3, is GAGVSQSPRYKVTKRGQDVALRCDPISGHVSLYWYRQALGQGPEFLTYFNYEAQQDKSGLPNDRFSAERPEGSISTLTIQRTEQRDSAMYRCASSLYETGTGNTIYFGEGSWLTVV.

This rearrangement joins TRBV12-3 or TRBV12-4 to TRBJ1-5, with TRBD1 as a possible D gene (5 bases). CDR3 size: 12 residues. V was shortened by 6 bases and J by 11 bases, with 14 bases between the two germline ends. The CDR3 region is CASRSTTGAQHF. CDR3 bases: TGTGCCAGCAGGAGCACCACGGGGGCCCAGCATTTT.

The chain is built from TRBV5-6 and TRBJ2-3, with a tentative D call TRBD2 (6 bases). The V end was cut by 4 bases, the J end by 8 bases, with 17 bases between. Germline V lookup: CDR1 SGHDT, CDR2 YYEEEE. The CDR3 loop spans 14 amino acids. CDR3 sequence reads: CASSHIGTSGTQYF. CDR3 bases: TGTGCCAGCAGCCACATCGGGACTTCGGGTACGCAGTATTTT.

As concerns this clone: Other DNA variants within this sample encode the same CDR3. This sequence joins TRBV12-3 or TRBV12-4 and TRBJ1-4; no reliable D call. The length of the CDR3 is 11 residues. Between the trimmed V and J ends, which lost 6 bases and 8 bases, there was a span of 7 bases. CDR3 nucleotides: TGTGCCAGCAGCCTAGGGGAAAAACTGTTTTTT. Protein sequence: CASSLGEKLFF.

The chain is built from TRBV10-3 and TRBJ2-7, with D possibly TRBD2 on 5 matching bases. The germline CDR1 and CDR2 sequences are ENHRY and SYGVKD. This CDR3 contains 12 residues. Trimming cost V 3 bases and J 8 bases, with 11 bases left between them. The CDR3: CAISDGGSKQYF. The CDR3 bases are TGTGCCATCAGTGACGGAGGATCAAAGCAGTACTTC.

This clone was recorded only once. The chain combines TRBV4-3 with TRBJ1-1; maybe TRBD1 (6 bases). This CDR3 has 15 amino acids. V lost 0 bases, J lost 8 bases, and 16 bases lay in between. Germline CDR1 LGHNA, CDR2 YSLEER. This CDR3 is CASSQDSRGGREAFF. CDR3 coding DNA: TGCGCCAGCAGCCAAGATTCCCGGGGGGGGCGAGAAGCTTTCTTT.

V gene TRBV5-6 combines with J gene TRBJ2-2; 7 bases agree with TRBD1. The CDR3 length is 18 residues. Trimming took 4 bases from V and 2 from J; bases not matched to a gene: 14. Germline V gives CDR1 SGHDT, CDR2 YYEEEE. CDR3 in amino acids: CASSPILDRDGNTGELFF. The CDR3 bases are TGTGCCAGCAGCCCGATTCTCGACAGGGACGGCAACACCGGGGAGCTGTTTTTT.

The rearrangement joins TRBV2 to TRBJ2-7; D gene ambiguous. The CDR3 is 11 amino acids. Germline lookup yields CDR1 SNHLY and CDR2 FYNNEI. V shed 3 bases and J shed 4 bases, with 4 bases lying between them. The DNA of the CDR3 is TGTGCCAGCAGTGACGAATACGAGCAGTACTTC. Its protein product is CASSDEYEQYF.

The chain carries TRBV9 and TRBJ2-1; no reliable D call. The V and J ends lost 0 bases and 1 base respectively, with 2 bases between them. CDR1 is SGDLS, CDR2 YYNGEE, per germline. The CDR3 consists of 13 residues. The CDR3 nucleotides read TGTGCCAGCAGCGTAGGATCCTACAATGAGCAGTTCTTC. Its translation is CASSVGSYNEQFF.

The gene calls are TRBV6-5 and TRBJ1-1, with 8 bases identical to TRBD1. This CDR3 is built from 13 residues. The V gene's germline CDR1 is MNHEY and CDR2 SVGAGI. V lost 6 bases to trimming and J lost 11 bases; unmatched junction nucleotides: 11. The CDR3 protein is CASRDRVRLEAFF. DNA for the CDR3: TGTGCCAGCAGGGACAGGGTCAGACTTGAGGCTTTCTTT.

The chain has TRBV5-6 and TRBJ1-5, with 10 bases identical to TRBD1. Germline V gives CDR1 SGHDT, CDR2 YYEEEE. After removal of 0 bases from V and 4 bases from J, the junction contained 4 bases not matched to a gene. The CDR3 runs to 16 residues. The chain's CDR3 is CASSLASGQGNQPQHF. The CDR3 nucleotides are TGTGCCAGCAGCTTGGCGTCGGGACAGGGGAATCAGCCCCAGCATTTT.

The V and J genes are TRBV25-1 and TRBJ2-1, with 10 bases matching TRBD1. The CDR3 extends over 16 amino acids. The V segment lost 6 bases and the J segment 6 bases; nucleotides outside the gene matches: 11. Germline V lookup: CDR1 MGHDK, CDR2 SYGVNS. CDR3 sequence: CASRPERQGASNEQFF. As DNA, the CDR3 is TGTGCCAGCAGGCCAGAGCGACAGGGGGCTTCCAATGAGCAGTTCTTC.

The CDR3 loop is CATHQGFNQPQHF. Written as DNA, the CDR3 is TGTGCCACTCACCAGGGGTTTAACCAGCCCCAGCATTTT. This rearrangement joins TRBV6-5 to TRBJ1-5, with D perhaps matching TRBD1 (6 bases). The CDR3 extends over 13 amino acids. The ends were cut back, 10 bases at V and 7 bases at J, with 17 bases in the middle. Looked up from germline, CDR1 is MNHEY and CDR2 is SVGAGI.

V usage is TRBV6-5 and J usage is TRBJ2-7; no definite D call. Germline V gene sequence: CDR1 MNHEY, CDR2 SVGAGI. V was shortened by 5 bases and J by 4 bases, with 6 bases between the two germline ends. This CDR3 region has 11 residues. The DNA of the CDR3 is TGTGCCAGCAGTAATTCTTACGAGCAGTACTTC. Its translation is CASSNSYEQYF.

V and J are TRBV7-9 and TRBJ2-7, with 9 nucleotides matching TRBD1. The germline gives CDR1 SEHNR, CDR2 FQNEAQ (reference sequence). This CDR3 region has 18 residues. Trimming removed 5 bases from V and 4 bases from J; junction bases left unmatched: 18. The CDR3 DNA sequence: TGTGCCAGCAGCAGAAACCACCACCCGGGACAGGGTAATTACGAGCAGTACTTC. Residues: CASSRNHHPGQGNYEQYF.

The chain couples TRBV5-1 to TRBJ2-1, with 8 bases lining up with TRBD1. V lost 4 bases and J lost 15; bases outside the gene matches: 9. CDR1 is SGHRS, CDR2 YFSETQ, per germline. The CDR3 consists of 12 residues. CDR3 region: CASSTTDREWFF. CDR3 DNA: TGCGCCAGCAGCACAACGGACAGGGAATGGTTCTTC.

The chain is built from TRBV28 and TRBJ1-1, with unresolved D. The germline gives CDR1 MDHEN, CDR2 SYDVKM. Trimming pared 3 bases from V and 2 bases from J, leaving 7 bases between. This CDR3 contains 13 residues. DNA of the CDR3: TGTGCCAGCAGTTTCCCAACCAACACTGAAGCTTTCTTT. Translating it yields CASSFPTNTEAFF.

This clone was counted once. This CDR3 is CASSLLPGAEAFF. The CDR3, as DNA: TGTGCCAGCAGTTTGCTGCCTGGGGCTGAAGCTTTCTTT. V is TRBV12-3 or TRBV12-4 and J is TRBJ1-1, with D unclear. Trimming pared 3 bases from V and 6 bases from J, leaving 11 bases between. The length of the CDR3 is 13 residues.

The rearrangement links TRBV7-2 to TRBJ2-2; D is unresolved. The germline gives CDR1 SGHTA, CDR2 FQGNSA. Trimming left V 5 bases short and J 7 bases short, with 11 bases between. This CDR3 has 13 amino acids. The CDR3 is CASSAKSVGELFF. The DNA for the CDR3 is TGTGCCAGCAGCGCGAAATCGGTCGGGGAGCTGTTTTTT.